These T cell receptor beta chains were read from a single sample in a study of blood T cell repertoires in COVID-19. Produced via immunoSEQ multiplex PCR; TCRdb's table is partial and in-frame only. In the table there are 250,000 or so clones, 85% to 90% of which are singletons. Sequenced material: peripheral blood. The source of these receptors is a woman aged 60-75 years with COVID-19, enrolled during active disease. Each CDR3 is given with its conserved first and last residue. A D gene is named only where the DNA matches it firmly. Clone size is stated in some rows and not others, as once, few, many or a class when expanded.

v_call: TRBV24-1; clone_size: .; j_call: TRBJ2-3; d_call: TRBD2; cdr3_aa: CATSESGTSSDTQYF; cdr3_nt: TGTGCCACCAGTGAGTCCGGGACTAGCTCAGATACGCAGTATTTT
v_call: TRBV2; clone_size: .; j_call: TRBJ2-3; d_call: TRBD1; cdr3_aa: CASSGWTGTDTQYF; cdr3_nt: TGTGCCAGCAGTGGATGGACAGGGACAGATACGCAGTATTTT
v_call: TRBV4-2; clone_size: .; j_call: TRBJ2-3; d_call: TRBD2; cdr3_aa: CASSPTAGGLADTQYF; cdr3_nt: TGTGCCAGCAGCCCGACAGCGGGGGGGCTTGCAGATACGCAGTATTTT
v_call: TRBV2; clone_size: .; j_call: TRBJ2-3; d_call: .; cdr3_aa: CASSSGLSPSTDTQYF; cdr3_nt: TGTGCCAGCAGTTCCGGACTGTCCCCTAGCACAGATACGCAGTATTTT
v_call: TRBV7-2; clone_size: .; j_call: TRBJ1-2; d_call: .; cdr3_aa: CASSLQGSNYGYTF; cdr3_nt: TGTGCCAGCAGCTTGCAGGGTTCTAACTATGGCTACACCTTC
v_call: TRBV5-1; clone_size: .; j_call: TRBJ1-2; d_call: .; cdr3_aa: CASSFGRGVDPNYGYTF; cdr3_nt: TGCGCCAGCAGCTTCGGACGGGGGGTGGATCCGAACTATGGCTACACCTTC
v_call: TRBV2; clone_size: .; j_call: TRBJ2-2; d_call: TRBD1; cdr3_aa: CASSTGAGGGELFF; cdr3_nt: TGTGCCAGCAGTACAGGGGCTGGGGGCGGGGAGCTGTTTTTT
v_call: TRBV6-4; clone_size: .; j_call: TRBJ2-2; d_call: TRBD1; cdr3_aa: CASGDREGTGELFF; cdr3_nt: TGTGCCAGTGGGGACAGGGAAGGCACCGGGGAGCTGTTTTTT
v_call: TRBV7-9; clone_size: .; j_call: TRBJ2-3; d_call: TRBD2; cdr3_aa: CASSRTSGSTDTQYF; cdr3_nt: TGTGCCAGCAGCAGGACTAGCGGTAGCACAGATACGCAGTATTTT
v_call: TRBV19; clone_size: .; j_call: TRBJ1-3; d_call: .; cdr3_aa: CASSRGQFSGNTIYF; cdr3_nt: TGTGCCAGTAGTAGAGGACAGTTCTCTGGAAACACCATATATTTT
v_call: TRBV4-3; clone_size: .; j_call: TRBJ2-2; d_call: TRBD1; cdr3_aa: CASSQADRAGELFF; cdr3_nt: TGCGCCAGCAGCCAAGCTGACAGGGCCGGGGAGCTGTTTTTT
v_call: TRBV5-1; clone_size: .; j_call: TRBJ2-7; d_call: TRBD2; cdr3_aa: CASSRGLAGNYEQYF; cdr3_nt: TGCGCCAGCAGCAGAGGACTAGCGGGAAACTACGAGCAGTACTTC
v_call: TRBV11-2; clone_size: .; j_call: TRBJ1-5; d_call: TRBD1; cdr3_aa: CASSFQGVDQPQHF; cdr3_nt: TGTGCCAGCAGCTTTCAGGGGGTCGATCAGCCCCAGCATTTT
v_call: TRBV7-3; clone_size: .; j_call: TRBJ1-2; d_call: .; cdr3_aa: CASSPQAGVSYGYTF; cdr3_nt: TGTGCCAGCAGCCCCCAGGCAGGCGTTAGCTATGGCTACACCTTC
v_call: TRBV4-3; clone_size: .; j_call: TRBJ1-4; d_call: .; cdr3_aa: CASSQDYRNNEKLFF; cdr3_nt: TGCGCCAGCAGCCAAGATTATAGAAATAATGAAAAACTGTTTTTT
v_call: TRBV5-5; clone_size: few; j_call: TRBJ1-5; d_call: .; cdr3_aa: CASSLPGAGGNQPQHF; cdr3_nt: TGTGCCAGCAGCTTGCCGGGGGCGGGGGGCAATCAGCCCCAGCATTTT
v_call: TRBV6-5; clone_size: .; j_call: TRBJ1-5; d_call: TRBD1; cdr3_aa: CASRFDRDSNQPQHF; cdr3_nt: TGTGCCAGCAGATTCGACAGGGATAGCAATCAGCCCCAGCATTTT
v_call: TRBV6-2/TRBV6-3; clone_size: .; j_call: TRBJ1-1; d_call: .; cdr3_aa: CASSQTGRAFF; cdr3_nt: TGTGCCAGCAGTCAAACAGGTCGTGCTTTCTTT
v_call: TRBV3-1/TRBV3-2; clone_size: .; j_call: TRBJ2-1; d_call: .; cdr3_aa: CASSQDRRYPRYEQFF; cdr3_nt: TGTGCCAGCAGCCAAGACCGGAGATACCCGAGATATGAGCAGTTCTTC
v_call: TRBV9; clone_size: .; j_call: TRBJ1-6; d_call: .; cdr3_aa: CASSVTGFNSPLHF; cdr3_nt: TGTGCCAGCAGCGTCACAGGGTTTAATTCACCCCTCCACTTT
v_call: TRBV18; clone_size: .; j_call: TRBJ1-2; d_call: .; cdr3_aa: CASSPGAHNYGYTF; cdr3_nt: TGTGCCAGCTCACCTGGGGCTCATAACTATGGCTACACCTTC
v_call: TRBV7-2; clone_size: .; j_call: TRBJ1-2; d_call: .; cdr3_aa: CASSLFVGEGYGYTF; cdr3_nt: TGTGCCAGCAGCTTATTCGTGGGCGAGGGCTATGGCTACACCTTC
v_call: TRBV4-2; clone_size: .; j_call: TRBJ2-5; d_call: .; cdr3_aa: CASSQEDWGRGETQYF; cdr3_nt: TGTGCCAGCAGCCAAGAAGACTGGGGGCGCGGGGAGACCCAGTACTTC
v_call: TRBV4-3; clone_size: .; j_call: TRBJ1-2; d_call: .; cdr3_aa: CASSQDLQGFYGYTF; cdr3_nt: TGCGCCAGCAGCCAAGATTTACAGGGTTTCTATGGCTACACCTTC
v_call: TRBV7-2; clone_size: .; j_call: TRBJ2-7; d_call: .; cdr3_aa: CASSLDLGRGAYEQYF; cdr3_nt: TGTGCCAGCAGCTTAGATTTGGGGCGCGGGGCCTACGAGCAGTACTTC
v_call: TRBV7-2; clone_size: .; j_call: TRBJ2-1; d_call: TRBD2; cdr3_aa: CASSPLAGMSDEQFF; cdr3_nt: TGTGCCAGCAGCCCACTAGCGGGGATGTCGGATGAGCAGTTCTTC
v_call: TRBV7-9; clone_size: .; j_call: TRBJ2-3; d_call: TRBD2; cdr3_aa: CASSLLQRGVTDTQYF; cdr3_nt: TGTGCCAGCAGCTTGCTCCAGCGGGGGGTCACAGATACGCAGTATTTT
v_call: TRBV18; clone_size: .; j_call: TRBJ1-1; d_call: TRBD1; cdr3_aa: CASSRQDRGPAEAFF; cdr3_nt: TGTGCCAGCTCACGACAAGACAGGGGCCCCGCTGAAGCTTTCTTT
v_call: TRBV12-3/TRBV12-4; clone_size: .; j_call: TRBJ1-4; d_call: .; cdr3_aa: CASTPDSMGKLFF; cdr3_nt: TGTGCCAGCACCCCTGACAGTATGGGAAAACTGTTTTTT
v_call: TRBV29-1; clone_size: .; j_call: TRBJ2-7; d_call: TRBD1; cdr3_aa: CSASGQGAGEQYF; cdr3_nt: TGCAGCGCCTCTGGACAGGGGGCGGGAGAGCAGTACTTC
v_call: TRBV2; clone_size: .; j_call: TRBJ2-7; d_call: TRBD2; cdr3_aa: CASSGGRSYEQYF; cdr3_nt: TGTGCCAGCAGCGGGGGGAGGTCCTACGAGCAGTACTTC
v_call: TRBV6-9; clone_size: .; j_call: TRBJ1-6; d_call: TRBD1; cdr3_aa: CASSSEPDRGPINRSPLHF; cdr3_nt: TGTGCCAGCAGTTCTGAGCCGGACAGGGGCCCTATTAATAGGTCACCCCTCCACTTT
v_call: TRBV4-1; clone_size: .; j_call: TRBJ1-1; d_call: TRBD1; cdr3_aa: CASSRTTGSGTEAFF; cdr3_nt: TGCGCCAGCAGCCGAACGACAGGGAGCGGCACTGAAGCTTTCTTT
v_call: TRBV5-8; clone_size: .; j_call: TRBJ2-5; d_call: .; cdr3_aa: CASSLGIGQSLQETQYF; cdr3_nt: TGTGCCAGCAGCTTGGGAATCGGACAGAGTCTACAAGAGACCCAGTACTTC
v_call: TRBV7-9; clone_size: .; j_call: TRBJ2-3; d_call: TRBD1; cdr3_aa: CASSIGTGVPDTQYF; cdr3_nt: TGTGCCAGCAGTATCGGGACAGGGGTTCCAGATACGCAGTATTTT
v_call: TRBV5-6; clone_size: .; j_call: TRBJ1-4; d_call: .; cdr3_aa: CASSLALGNEKLFF; cdr3_nt: TGTGCCAGCAGCTTAGCGCTGGGTAATGAAAAACTGTTTTTT
v_call: TRBV11-2; clone_size: .; j_call: TRBJ1-3; d_call: .; cdr3_aa: CASSFGPLRSGNTIYF; cdr3_nt: TGTGCCAGCAGCTTTGGCCCTTTACGATCTGGAAACACCATATATTTT
v_call: TRBV18; clone_size: .; j_call: TRBJ1-1; d_call: TRBD1; cdr3_aa: CASSQETGPVGEAFF; cdr3_nt: TGTGCCAGCTCACAGGAGACAGGGCCCGTTGGCGAAGCTTTCTTT
v_call: TRBV5-6; clone_size: .; j_call: TRBJ1-5; d_call: .; cdr3_aa: CASSPGQNNQPQHF; cdr3_nt: TGTGCCAGCAGCCCGGGACAAAACAATCAGCCCCAGCATTTT
v_call: TRBV5-1; clone_size: .; j_call: TRBJ1-1; d_call: TRBD1; cdr3_aa: CASSFGDRVGTEAFF; cdr3_nt: TGCGCCAGCAGCTTTGGGGACAGGGTTGGGACTGAAGCTTTCTTT
v_call: TRBV7-9; clone_size: .; j_call: TRBJ2-1; d_call: TRBD2; cdr3_aa: CASSSDRERGNEQFF; cdr3_nt: TGTGCCAGCAGCTCGGACCGGGAGCGGGGCAATGAGCAGTTCTTC
v_call: TRBV7-9; clone_size: .; j_call: TRBJ1-1; d_call: TRBD1; cdr3_aa: CASSFKGGNTEAFF; cdr3_nt: TGTGCCAGCAGCTTTAAAGGGGGCAACACTGAAGCTTTCTTT
v_call: TRBV10-3; clone_size: few; j_call: TRBJ1-5; d_call: .; cdr3_aa: CAISGPQGQPQHF; cdr3_nt: TGTGCCATCAGTGGGCCACAGGGCCAGCCCCAGCATTTT
v_call: TRBV27; clone_size: .; j_call: TRBJ2-1; d_call: TRBD2; cdr3_aa: CASSSAGGGTHNEQFF; cdr3_nt: TGTGCCAGCAGTTCTGCTGGGGGGGGGACCCACAATGAGCAGTTCTTC